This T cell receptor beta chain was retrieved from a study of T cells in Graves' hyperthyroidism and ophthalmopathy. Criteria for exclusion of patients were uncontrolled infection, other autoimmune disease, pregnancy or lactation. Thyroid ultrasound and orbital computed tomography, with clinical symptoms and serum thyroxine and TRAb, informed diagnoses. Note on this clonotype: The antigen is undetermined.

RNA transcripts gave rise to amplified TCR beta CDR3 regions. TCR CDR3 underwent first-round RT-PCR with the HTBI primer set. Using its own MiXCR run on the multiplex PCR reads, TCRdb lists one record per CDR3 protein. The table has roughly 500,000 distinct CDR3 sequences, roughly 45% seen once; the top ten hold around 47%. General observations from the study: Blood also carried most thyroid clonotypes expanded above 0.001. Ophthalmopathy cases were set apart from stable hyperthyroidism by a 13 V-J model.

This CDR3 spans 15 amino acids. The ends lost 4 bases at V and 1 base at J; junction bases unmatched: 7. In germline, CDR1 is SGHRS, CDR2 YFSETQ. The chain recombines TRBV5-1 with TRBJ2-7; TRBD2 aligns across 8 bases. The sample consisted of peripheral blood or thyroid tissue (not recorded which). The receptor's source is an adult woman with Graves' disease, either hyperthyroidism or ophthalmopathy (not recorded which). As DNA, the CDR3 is TGCGCCAGCAGCACTAGCGGCAAAATATCCTACGAGCAGTACTTC. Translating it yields CASSTSGKISYEQYF.